This T cell receptor (beta chain) was recorded in a study of breast tumors, draining lymph nodes, adjacent tissues. Study-level findings and limits: Tumor T cell lymph node origin was a supported hypothesis, not proven. The data were judged consistent with most tumor T cells coming from lymph node and expanding in tumor.

TCRdb passed the multiplex PCR reads through MiXCR, listing each CDR3 protein once. The table has 140,000 or so distinct CDR3 sequences, approximately 32% seen once. CDR3 length: 15 residues. From germline, CDR1 is SGDLS and CDR2 YYNGEE. In its sample, this clonotype was seen a few times. The target antigen is unknown. A much larger clone lies a single base off, so this may be a read error. Breast cancer patients provided tissue from their axillary draining lymph nodes. The sequence derives from a female donor with breast cancer. Some clones in this sample may be carry-over from other donors' samples. The rearrangement uses TRBV9 and TRBJ2-5; D is tentatively TRBD1 or TRBD2 (5 bases each). Sequenced input: axillary lymph node tissue. Here the CDR3 reads CASSVVGVVGETPYF. CDR3 nucleotide sequence: TGTGCCAGCAGCGTAGTGGGGGTAGTTGGAGAGACCCCGTACTTC.